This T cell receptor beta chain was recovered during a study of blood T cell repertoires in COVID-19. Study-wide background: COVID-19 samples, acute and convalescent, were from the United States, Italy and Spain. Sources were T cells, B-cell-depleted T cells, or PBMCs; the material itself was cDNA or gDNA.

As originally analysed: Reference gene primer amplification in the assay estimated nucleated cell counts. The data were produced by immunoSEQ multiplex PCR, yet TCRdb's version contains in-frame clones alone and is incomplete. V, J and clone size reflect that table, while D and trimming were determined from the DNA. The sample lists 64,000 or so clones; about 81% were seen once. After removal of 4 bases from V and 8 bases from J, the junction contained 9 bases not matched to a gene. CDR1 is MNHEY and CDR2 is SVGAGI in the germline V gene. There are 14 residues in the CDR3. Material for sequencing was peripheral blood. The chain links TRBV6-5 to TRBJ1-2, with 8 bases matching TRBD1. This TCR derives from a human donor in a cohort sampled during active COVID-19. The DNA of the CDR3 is TGTGCCAGCAGTTTCCCGGGACAGGCGGGAGGCTACACCTTC. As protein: CASSFPGQAGGYTF.